This TCR beta chain emerged from a study of prognosis after radiotherapy for stage I lung cancer. Study results and limitations: Among expanded TCR clones, tumor specificity was not determined. It was in patients who developed distant metastases that Shannon entropy after stereotactic body radiation therapy was lower.

This CDR3 is built from 14 residues. Germline V gene lookup returns CDR1 SGHRS and CDR2 YFSETQ. Genomic DNA was the source, and TCR beta CDR3 was amplified from it by two-round multiplex PCR. The use of primers specific to each TRBV and TRBJ gene characterized first-round PCR. MiXCR, applied by TCRdb to the multiplex PCR reads, yields one record per CDR3 protein. The sample lists around 20,000 distinct CDR3 sequences; approximately 40% were seen once. Notes on this clonotype: The antigen is unknown. A read error may produce the germline difference seen at one junction end.

Blood draws of about 6 milliliters of peripheral blood occurred at each of two time points. The chain carries TRBV5-1 and TRBJ2-2; 7 positions agree with TRBD2. The clonotype originates from a donor over 45 with non-small cell lung cancer. The specimen comprised PBMCs, sampled before or after stereotactic body radiation therapy (not recorded which). CDR3 region: CASINSTSSGELFF. The CDR3 DNA is TGCGCCAGCATTAATTCGACTAGCTCCGGTGAGCTGTTTTTT.